This T cell receptor (beta chain) comes out of a study of cytotoxic CD8 clonotypes in ibrutinib-treated CLL. For the study at large: After a median of around 70 months, approximately 15 patients stayed remitted and some 12 progressed; responses had been partial in approximately 24 and complete in 2. When averaged across all of the samples, the counts came to a few hundred thousand productive templates and about 89,000 productive rearrangements.

Trimming left V 6 bases short and J 4 bases short, with 13 bases between. Germline CDR1 reads MNHNY; CDR2 reads SVGAGI (reference sequence). The CDR3 is 13 residues long. Study-level findings and limits: Clonality rose at ibrutinib response and fell back toward baseline at progression.

Sequencing sought depths of 1 in 200,000 to 1 in 1 million T cells. The method was immunoSEQ multiplex PCR; TCRdb's version includes in-frame clones alone and lacks a portion of them. The repertoire holds hundreds of thousands of clones, with roughly 70% as singletons. Concerning this clone: Its target is unknown.

The chain uses TRBV6-6 and TRBJ2-7, with D uncertain. This TCR was sampled from a human donor with chronic lymphocytic leukemia. This sample comprised PBMCs, obtained after 24 months of ibrutinib treatment. The DNA for the CDR3 is TGTGCCAGCAGCCCCTTAAGCCGTTACGAGCAGTACTTC. Protein product: CASSPLSRYEQYF.